This TCR beta chain was recovered during a study of T cells in Graves' hyperthyroidism and ophthalmopathy (dated by TCRdb to the late 2010s). Notes on the research overall: Peripheral blood samples were taken at initial diagnosis, before any treatment was given. The 100 or so discovery patients were randomly split 7:3 into training and test sets. TCR Vbeta CDR3 sequencing of fewer than 150 peripheral blood samples (under 45 ophthalmopathy, about 80 hyperthyroidism and approximately 17 progressor patients) is reported in the paper. After blood sampling, hyperthyroidism patients were treated with methimazole at a starting dose of 30 mg daily, and ophthalmopathy patients were treated with high-dose intravenous methylprednisolone. Whether ophthalmopathy could be predicted prospectively was tested in an independent validation cohort made up of some 20 hyperthyroidism patients plus 17 patients who later progressed to ophthalmopathy. In addition, the study compared T-cell repertoires in thyroid tissue and in blood from several Graves' hyperthyroidism patients. TCR V-J signatures able to tell the groups apart were searched for in a discovery cohort of 90 to 100 patients, of whom more than 40 had Graves' ophthalmopathy and around 56 had stable Graves' hyperthyroidism.

Overall study outcomes, separate from this receptor: Sample size was not statistically predetermined, and blinding of investigators to group allocation was not performed. A 13 V-J signature model separated ophthalmopathy from stable hyperthyroidism, with nearly 90% sensitivity and about 81% specificity in cross-validation and 80%/75% in testing. Most expanded thyroid clonotypes (frequency above 0.001) were also detected in blood, a finding suggesting that blood repertoires may reflect thyroid immune responses. In validation, progression to ophthalmopathy was predicted by the model with roughly 71% sensitivity and roughly 76% specificity, a median of about 6.8 months before onset.

This clonotype was seen more than once but under ten times. Its antigen specificity is not known. No much larger clone exists at a distance of one base, and base qualities are not known. Stable Graves' hyperthyroidism was defined as the absence of progression to ophthalmopathy over 18 months of follow-up. The hyperthyroidism patients were between 18 and 65 years old and newly diagnosed, with a disease duration of less than 2 months. Any patient with an uncontrolled infection, another autoimmune disease, pregnancy or lactation was excluded. Diagnoses relied on clinical symptoms, serum thyroxine and TRAb, thyroid ultrasound and orbital computed tomography. Ficoll-Paque density gradient centrifugation was used to isolate PBMCs from 10 ml of fresh peripheral blood. Trizol reagent was used to extract total RNA, and RNA quality was then checked on an Agilent 2100 Bioanalyzer. The TCR beta CDR3 regions were amplified from the RNA transcripts. The first round of RT-PCR for the TCR CDR3 was performed with the HTBI primer set and the Qiagen OneStep RT-PCR kit. Libraries were constructed in a second round of multiplex PCR, after which size selection and purification were carried out. Paired-end sequencing of the libraries was performed with 100 bp reads on an Illumina HiSeq2000. Per the original workflow: SOAPnuke was used to process the raw data, with reads discarded if the reads contained adapters or uncalled bases, had a mean Phred below 15, or lacked an exact constant-primer or identifier match. COPE v1.2.5 was used to merge high-quality paired reads, and clonotypes were defined as unique nucleotide sequences. MiTCR v1.1 was used to align clonotypes to the IMGT TRBV, TRBD and TRBJ reference segments. Only V-J combinations with frequency above 0.0001, covering 99.2% of repertoires, were analysed. A TCS score was defined as the ratio of F50 (clonal expansion) to E x V (chaos), with BLOSUM62-based TCRdist applied between CDR3 peptides within each V-J. Welch's t-statistics and random forest reduced 514 V-J features to roughly 13, which were used in a naive Bayes classifier (R e1071). TCRdb reprocessed the public reads (quality trimming at Q25 with fastp, clone calling with MiXCR) and kept in-frame beta chains. Rows are unified per CDR3 protein, each entry keeping the most common DNA and genes. TCRdb's processing, not the study's, gives the V and J calls here. The table for this sample lists around 340,000 distinct CDR3 sequences; 21% of them were counted only once. Around 50% of the sample is in the top ten clones.

The source is a woman aged 45-65 years with Graves' hyperthyroidism. Sample: blood.

The bases read TGCAGTGCTAGGCCGGGACAGGGGGCAGCCCAGCCCCAGCATTTT. Translated, it reads CSARPGQGAAQPQHF. Recombination joined TRBV20-1 with TRBJ1-5; TRBD1 lines up with 12 middle nucleotides. CDR3 length: 15 amino acids, cysteine to phenylalanine. Of the read, only the CDR3 DNA is kept; its 45 bases are in frame from base 1. Trimmed from V: 3 bases; trimmed from J: 7 bases; junction bases lacking a gene match: 7. For CDR1 and CDR2, the germline V gene (reference sequence) lists DFQATT and SNEGSKA.